This is a list of T cell receptor beta chains from one sample in a study of CD8 T cells in ankylosing spondylitis. TCRdb analysed the 5' RACE reads with MiXCR anew, one entry per CDR3 protein. Of about 130,000 distinct CDR3 sequences detected, around 9.7% appear once; the ten largest clones hold approximately 3.4%. The sample comprised blood, either unsorted or a sorted T cell fraction (not recorded which). The receptors come from a male donor with ankylosing spondylitis or in good health (not recorded which). Each CDR3 is given with its conserved first and last residue. The D gene is left open where the match is weak. Size values are once, few and many counts, or a class for expanded clones, and some rows have none.

CDR3 DNA: TGTGCCAGCAGCCCCCGGGACAGAATAATTGGAAACACCATATATTTT; CDR3 protein: CASSPRDRIIGNTIYF; clone size: many; D gene: TRBD1; J gene: TRBJ1-3; CDR3 length: 16; V gene: TRBV12-3/TRBV12-4
CDR3 DNA: TGTGCCAGCAGCCAAGCGGGAACAGGGGATCAGCCCCAGCATTTT; CDR3 protein: CASSQAGTGDQPQHF; clone size: many; D gene: TRBD1; J gene: TRBJ1-5; CDR3 length: 15; V gene: TRBV4-2
CDR3 DNA: TGTGCCAGCAGCTCTCGGCTGATGACAGTGGTCGGTGAAAAACTGTTTTTT; CDR3 protein: CASSSRLMTVVGEKLFF; clone size: few; D gene: -; J gene: TRBJ1-4; CDR3 length: 17; V gene: TRBV5-6
CDR3 DNA: TGCAGTGCTAGAGGCCGGGGAAACACCGGGGAGCTGTTTTTT; CDR3 protein: CSARGRGNTGELFF; clone size: many; D gene: -; J gene: TRBJ2-2; CDR3 length: 14; V gene: TRBV20-1
CDR3 DNA: TGTGCCAGCAGCTTAAGCAACTCTGGAAACACCATATATTTT; CDR3 protein: CASSLSNSGNTIYF; clone size: many; D gene: -; J gene: TRBJ1-3; CDR3 length: 14; V gene: TRBV7-9
CDR3 DNA: TGTGCCAGCAGTGTGGAGTCTAGCACAGATACGCAGTATTTT; CDR3 protein: CASSVESSTDTQYF; clone size: -; D gene: -; J gene: TRBJ2-3; CDR3 length: 14; V gene: TRBV2
CDR3 DNA: TGCAGTGCTAGAGATCTACGGTCACTAGCGGGAGAGTACAATGAGCAGTTCTTC; CDR3 protein: CSARDLRSLAGEYNEQFF; clone size: many; D gene: TRBD2; J gene: TRBJ2-1; CDR3 length: 18; V gene: TRBV20-1
CDR3 DNA: TGTGCCAGCAGGGGACAGCCAGACAATCAGCCCCAGCATTTT; CDR3 protein: CASRGQPDNQPQHF; clone size: many; D gene: TRBD1; J gene: TRBJ1-5; CDR3 length: 14; V gene: TRBV12-3/TRBV12-4
CDR3 DNA: TGTGCCAGCAGCGGGACTCAAAGTAAGGGCTACACCTTC; CDR3 protein: CASSGTQSKGYTF; clone size: few; D gene: -; J gene: TRBJ1-2; CDR3 length: 13; V gene: TRBV2
CDR3 DNA: TGCAGCGTTGAAACGCCCGGTAGCGGCCATTACAATGAGCAGTTCTTC; CDR3 protein: CSVETPGSGHYNEQFF; clone size: -; D gene: -; J gene: TRBJ2-1; CDR3 length: 16; V gene: TRBV29-1
CDR3 DNA: TGTGCCAGCAGTTTCGAGAGTGAAAGCTCCTACAATGAGCAGTTCTTC; CDR3 protein: CASSFESESSYNEQFF; clone size: many; D gene: -; J gene: TRBJ2-1; CDR3 length: 16; V gene: TRBV12-3/TRBV12-4
CDR3 DNA: TGTGCCAGCAGCTTAGCCCTGCCCGGGACTAGCGGGAGCAATGAGCAGTTCTTC; CDR3 protein: CASSLALPGTSGSNEQFF; clone size: many; D gene: TRBD2; J gene: TRBJ2-1; CDR3 length: 18; V gene: TRBV7-2
CDR3 DNA: TGTGCCAGCAGTTCCGTGACCCACAATGAGCAGTTCTTC; CDR3 protein: CASSSVTHNEQFF; clone size: -; D gene: -; J gene: TRBJ2-1; CDR3 length: 13; V gene: TRBV27
CDR3 DNA: TGCAGCGTTCTCCAACAAAGCTCCTACGAGCAGTACTTC; CDR3 protein: CSVLQQSSYEQYF; clone size: few; D gene: -; J gene: TRBJ2-7; CDR3 length: 13; V gene: TRBV29-1
CDR3 DNA: TGTGCCAGCAGCTTAACCGGGACTAGAACAGATACGCAGTATTTT; CDR3 protein: CASSLTGTRTDTQYF; clone size: many; D gene: TRBD2; J gene: TRBJ2-3; CDR3 length: 15; V gene: TRBV7-3
CDR3 DNA: TGTGCCAGTAGTATTGGTAGCGGGAGCGGCTCCTACGAGCAGTACTTC; CDR3 protein: CASSIGSGSGSYEQYF; clone size: few; D gene: TRBD2; J gene: TRBJ2-7; CDR3 length: 16; V gene: TRBV19
CDR3 DNA: TGTGCCAGCAGTCGTACGGCGGCCTCCTACAATGAGCAGTTCTTC; CDR3 protein: CASSRTAASYNEQFF; clone size: many; D gene: -; J gene: TRBJ2-1; CDR3 length: 15; V gene: TRBV6-1
CDR3 DNA: TGTGCCAGCAGTTTACTCCAGGGAGAAAGGTATTTT; CDR3 protein: CASSLLQGERYF; clone size: many; D gene: -; J gene: TRBJ2-3; CDR3 length: 12; V gene: TRBV28
CDR3 DNA: TGTGCCAGCAGTTACCAGACTAGCGGTTTGGAGTGTGAGCAGTTCTTC; CDR3 protein: CASSYQTSGLECEQFF; clone size: many; D gene: TRBD2; J gene: TRBJ2-1; CDR3 length: 16; V gene: TRBV6-2/TRBV6-3
CDR3 DNA: TGCAGTGCTAGAGGCGGGACTAGCGGGAGGAGATACAATGAGCAGTTCTTC; CDR3 protein: CSARGGTSGRRYNEQFF; clone size: many; D gene: TRBD2; J gene: TRBJ2-1; CDR3 length: 17; V gene: TRBV20-1
CDR3 DNA: TGCGCCAGCAGCCAACCGGGACAGGGACTTTGGGAGCAGTTCTTC; CDR3 protein: CASSQPGQGLWEQFF; clone size: -; D gene: TRBD1; J gene: TRBJ2-1; CDR3 length: 15; V gene: TRBV4-1
CDR3 DNA: TGCAGTGCTAGTGTAGACATTCTGGGGGAGCAGTACTTC; CDR3 protein: CSASVDILGEQYF; clone size: few; D gene: -; J gene: TRBJ2-7; CDR3 length: 13; V gene: TRBV20-1
CDR3 DNA: TGTGCCAGCAGCTTGCAAGGGACAGGCGGGGGAGGCTACACCTTC; CDR3 protein: CASSLQGTGGGGYTF; clone size: many; D gene: TRBD1; J gene: TRBJ1-2; CDR3 length: 15; V gene: TRBV5-6
CDR3 DNA: TGTGCCAGCAGTTTATTACAGCCGACGGGAGATACGCAGTATTTT; CDR3 protein: CASSLLQPTGDTQYF; clone size: few; D gene: -; J gene: TRBJ2-3; CDR3 length: 15; V gene: TRBV27
CDR3 DNA: TGCAGTGCTAGGAGGGACAGAAGTAATGAAAAACTGTTTTTT; CDR3 protein: CSARRDRSNEKLFF; clone size: many; D gene: TRBD1; J gene: TRBJ1-4; CDR3 length: 14; V gene: TRBV20-1
CDR3 DNA: TGTGCCAGCAGGGTCTCTAGCGGCACCTACAATGAGCAGTTCTTC; CDR3 protein: CASRVSSGTYNEQFF; clone size: many; D gene: TRBD2; J gene: TRBJ2-1; CDR3 length: 15; V gene: TRBV6-1
CDR3 DNA: TGCAGTGCTAGCCCGGACAGGGGAAATCCGGGGATCAATGAGCAGTTCTTC; CDR3 protein: CSASPDRGNPGINEQFF; clone size: many; D gene: TRBD1; J gene: TRBJ2-1; CDR3 length: 17; V gene: TRBV20-1
CDR3 DNA: TGTGCCAGCAGCTTAGGACCGCTCACCGGGGAGCTGTTTTTT; CDR3 protein: CASSLGPLTGELFF; clone size: many; D gene: -; J gene: TRBJ2-2; CDR3 length: 14; V gene: TRBV7-2